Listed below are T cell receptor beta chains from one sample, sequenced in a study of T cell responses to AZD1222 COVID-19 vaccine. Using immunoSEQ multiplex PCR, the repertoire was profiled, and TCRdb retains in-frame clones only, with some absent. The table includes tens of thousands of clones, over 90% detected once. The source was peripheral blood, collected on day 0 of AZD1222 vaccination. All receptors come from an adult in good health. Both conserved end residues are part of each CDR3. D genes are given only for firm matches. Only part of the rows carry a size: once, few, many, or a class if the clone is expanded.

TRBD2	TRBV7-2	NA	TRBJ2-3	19	CASSLSWRLAGGFTDTQYF	TGTGCCAGCAGCTTATCATGGCGGCTAGCGGGGGGATTCACAGATACGCAGTATTTT
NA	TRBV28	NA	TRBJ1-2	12	CASSPTNYGYTF	TGTGCCAGCAGTCCCACGAACTATGGCTACACCTTC
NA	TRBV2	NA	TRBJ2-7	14	CASSLGDATYEQYF	TGTGCCAGCAGTCTAGGGGACGCTACCTACGAGCAGTACTTC
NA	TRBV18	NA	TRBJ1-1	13	CASSPLGGTEAFF	TGTGCCAGCTCACCGCTCGGGGGCACTGAAGCTTTCTTT
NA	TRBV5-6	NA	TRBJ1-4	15	CASSPMTSTNEKLFF	TGTGCCAGCAGCCCTATGACATCAACTAATGAAAAACTGTTTTTT
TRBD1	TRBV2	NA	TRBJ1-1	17	CASSRTVYDRGRTEAFF	TGTGCCAGCAGCCGAACCGTATACGACAGGGGGCGCACTGAAGCTTTCTTT
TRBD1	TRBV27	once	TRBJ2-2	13	CASKAQGAGELFF	TGTGCCAGCAAGGCCCAGGGGGCCGGGGAGCTGTTTTTT
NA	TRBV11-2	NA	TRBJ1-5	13	CASSLRSNQPQHF	TGTGCCAGCAGCTTACGCAGCAATCAGCCCCAGCATTTT
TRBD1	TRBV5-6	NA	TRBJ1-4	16	CASSLNEGARREKLFF	TGTGCCAGCAGCTTGAACGAGGGGGCGCGTCGTGAAAAACTGTTTTTT
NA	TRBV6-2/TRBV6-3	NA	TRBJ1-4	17	CASSYSTPGQNSGKLFF	TGTGCCAGCAGTTACTCGACTCCAGGGCAGAATTCCGGAAAACTGTTTTTT
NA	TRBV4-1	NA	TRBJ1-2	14	CASSQDGASYGYTF	TGCGCCAGCAGCCAAGACGGGGCGAGCTATGGCTACACCTTC
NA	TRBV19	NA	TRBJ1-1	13	CASSITANTEAFF	TGTGCCAGTAGTATTACCGCGAACACTGAAGCTTTCTTT
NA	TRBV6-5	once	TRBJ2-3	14	CASSSWTTPDTQYF	TGTGCCAGCAGTTCTTGGACCACTCCAGATACGCAGTATTTT
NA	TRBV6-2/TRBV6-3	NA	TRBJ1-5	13	CASSYSRDQPQHF	TGTGCCAGCAGTTACTCGAGAGATCAGCCCCAGCATTTT
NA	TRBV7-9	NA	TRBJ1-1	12	CASSWDNTEAFF	TGTGCCAGCAGCTGGGACAACACTGAAGCTTTCTTT
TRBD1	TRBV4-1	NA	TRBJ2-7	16	CASSQGIGQGGYEQYF	TGCGCCAGCAGCCAAGGTATCGGACAGGGTGGTTACGAGCAGTACTTC
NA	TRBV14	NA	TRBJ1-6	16	CASSQGFTARNSPLHF	TGTGCCAGCAGCCAGGGGTTTACTGCCCGTAATTCACCCCTCCACTTT
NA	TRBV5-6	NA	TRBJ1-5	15	CASSLGTLGGQPQHF	TGTGCCAGCAGCTTGGGGACCCTCGGGGGTCAGCCCCAGCATTTT
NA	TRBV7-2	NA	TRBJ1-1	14	CASSLGRGLTEAFF	TGTGCCAGCAGCTTAGGAAGGGGTTTGACTGAAGCTTTCTTT
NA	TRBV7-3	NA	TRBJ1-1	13	CASSLRASTEAFF	TGTGCCAGCAGCTTAAGGGCCTCGACTGAAGCTTTCTTT
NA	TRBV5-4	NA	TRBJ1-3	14	CASSLAGDWDTIYF	TGTGCCAGCAGCTTGGCGGGTGATTGGGACACCATATATTTT
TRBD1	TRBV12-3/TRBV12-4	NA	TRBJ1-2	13	CASAQGAYYGYTF	TGTGCCAGCGCACAGGGGGCGTACTATGGCTACACCTTC
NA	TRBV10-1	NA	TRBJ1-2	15	CASSESGRILNGYTF	TGCGCCAGCAGTGAATCGGGACGGATACTGAATGGCTACACCTTC
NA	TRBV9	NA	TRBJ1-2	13	CASSDRTGGGYTF	TGTGCCAGCAGCGATCGGACGGGAGGGGGCTACACCTTC
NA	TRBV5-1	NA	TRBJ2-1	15	CASTPAGAVGNEQFF	TGCGCCAGCACCCCGGCGGGGGCGGTGGGCAATGAGCAGTTCTTC
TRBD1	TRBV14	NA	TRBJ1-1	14	CASSQDRGTGTAFF	TGTGCCAGCAGCCAAGACCGGGGGACAGGGACAGCTTTCTTT
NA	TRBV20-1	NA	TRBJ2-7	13	CSASWADTYEQYF	TGCAGTGCTAGTTGGGCGGACACCTACGAGCAGTACTTC
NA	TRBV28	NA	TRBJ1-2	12	CASKGTNYGYTF	TGTGCCAGCAAAGGGACTAACTATGGCTACACCTTC
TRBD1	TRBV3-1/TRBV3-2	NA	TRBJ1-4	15	CASRAGGIRKEKLFF	TGTGCCAGCAGGGCAGGGGGAATTCGTAAGGAAAAACTGTTTTTT
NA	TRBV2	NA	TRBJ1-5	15	CASSDSGYGNQPQHF	TGTGCCAGCAGTGACTCGGGTTATGGCAATCAGCCCCAGCATTTT
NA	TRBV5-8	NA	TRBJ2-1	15	CASSEFTISYNEQFF	TGTGCCAGCAGCGAATTCACAATCTCCTACAATGAGCAGTTCTTC
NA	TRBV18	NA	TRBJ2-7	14	CASSPSRVSYEQYF	TGTGCCAGCTCCCCTTCCAGGGTTTCCTACGAGCAGTACTTC
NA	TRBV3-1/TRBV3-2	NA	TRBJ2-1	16	CASSQEGRRSGNEQFF	TGTGCCAGCAGCCAAGAGGGCAGGAGGAGTGGCAATGAGCAGTTCTTC
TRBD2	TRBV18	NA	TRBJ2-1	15	CASSLSGGVSNEQFF	TGTGCCAGCTCACTCAGCGGGGGGGTCTCTAATGAGCAGTTCTTC
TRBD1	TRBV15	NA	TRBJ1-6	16	CATSYTRGQGYSPLHF	TGTGCCACCAGCTATACTCGGGGACAGGGTTATTCACCCCTCCACTTT
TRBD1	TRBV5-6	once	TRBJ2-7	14	CASSLILGQGEQYF	TGTGCCAGCAGCTTAATATTGGGACAGGGCGAGCAGTACTTC
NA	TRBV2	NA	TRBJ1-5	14	CASSAGRANQPQHF	TGTGCCAGCAGTGCGGGGAGGGCCAATCAGCCCCAGCATTTT
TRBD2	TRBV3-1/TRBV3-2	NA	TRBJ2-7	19	CASSQGNRLAGVTDYEQYF	TGTGCCAGCAGCCAAGGGAATAGACTAGCGGGGGTCACAGACTACGAGCAGTACTTC
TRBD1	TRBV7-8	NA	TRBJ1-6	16	CASSLGTGDRHSPLHF	TGTGCCAGCAGCTTAGGGACAGGTGACCGGCATTCACCCCTCCACTTT
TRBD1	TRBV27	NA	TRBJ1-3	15	CASSYQGEPGNTIYF	TGTGCCAGCAGTTACCAGGGGGAGCCTGGAAACACCATATATTTT
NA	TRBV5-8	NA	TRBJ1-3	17	CASSLSPGAQAGNTIYF	TGTGCCAGCAGCTTAAGTCCGGGGGCGCAGGCTGGAAACACCATATATTTT
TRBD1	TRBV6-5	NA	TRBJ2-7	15	CASSYSRTGGPEQYF	TGTGCCAGCAGTTACTCCCGGACAGGGGGCCCCGAGCAGTACTTC
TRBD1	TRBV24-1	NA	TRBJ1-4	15	CATSGTGGEVEKLFF	TGTGCCACCAGTGGCACAGGGGGCGAGGTTGAAAAACTGTTTTTT
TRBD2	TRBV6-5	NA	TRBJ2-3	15	CASSYGRGTTDTQYF	TGTGCCAGCAGTTATGGGCGGGGGACCACAGATACGCAGTATTTT
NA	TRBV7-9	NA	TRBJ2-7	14	CASSRPGNSYEQYF	TGTGCCAGCAGCCGTCCGGGAAATTCCTACGAGCAGTACTTC
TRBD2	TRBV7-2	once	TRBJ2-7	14	CASSIMPGGYEQYF	TGTGCCAGCAGCATAATGCCGGGAGGCTACGAGCAGTACTTC
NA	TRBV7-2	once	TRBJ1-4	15	CASSLGGRADEKLFF	TGTGCCAGCAGCTTAGGGGGCAGGGCCGATGAAAAACTGTTTTTT
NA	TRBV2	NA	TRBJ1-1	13	CASKKGPNTEAFF	TGTGCCAGCAAGAAGGGTCCGAACACTGAAGCTTTCTTT
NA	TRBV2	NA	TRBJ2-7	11	CASRAFYEQYF	TGTGCCAGCAGGGCCTTCTACGAGCAGTACTTC
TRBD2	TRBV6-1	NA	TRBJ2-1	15	CASSGTSGGVYEQFF	TGTGCCAGCAGTGGCACTAGCGGGGGGGTCTATGAGCAGTTCTTC
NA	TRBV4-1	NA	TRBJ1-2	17	CASSQDPSSGPGYGYTF	TGCGCCAGCAGCCAGGATCCCTCCTCGGGTCCTGGCTATGGCTACACCTTC
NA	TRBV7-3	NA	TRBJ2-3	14	CASSLNAGAYTQYF	TGTGCCAGCAGCTTAAACGCCGGAGCGTATACGCAGTATTTT
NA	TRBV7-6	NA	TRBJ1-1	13	CASSDSGPLEAFF	TGTGCCAGCAGCGATAGTGGGCCACTTGAAGCTTTCTTT